The present TCR beta chain was sequenced within a study of cytomegalovirus exposure and HLA in healthy donors. The overall study: In a later analysis, it was reported that the 110 or so validation repertoires had been produced on the same platform as the 700 or so repertoires belonging to the first cohort. Study findings and constraints: Most TCR sequences were rare, but some public TCRs occurred in many donors. One later analysis, an examination of the 100 to 150 validation repertoires, found that first-cohort TCR clusters tended to co-occur in them.

This clone was counted a few times. Its antigen is unknown. This CDR3 region has 15 residues. Per germline, CDR1 SGHNT and CDR2 YYREEE (reference sequence). Losses at the gene ends were 2 bases for V and 2 bases for J; bases not matched to a gene: 3. Sequencing was performed with immunoSEQ multiplex PCR; in TCRdb, only in-frame clones are kept and a portion is missing. This table holds about 170,000 clones, roughly 90% found once. This TCR was sampled from a man aged 18 to 35 in good health and CMV-seropositive. The V gene is TRBV5-4, the J gene TRBJ1-2, with 10 bases that match TRBD1. Sequenced input: PBMCs. CDR3 residues: CASSFPTGGNYGYTF. Written as DNA, the CDR3 is TGTGCCAGCAGCTTCCCGACAGGGGGCAACTATGGCTACACCTTC.